These T cell receptor beta chains were read from a single sample in a study of blood T cell repertoires in COVID-19. Method: immunoSEQ multiplex PCR; TCRdb's copy keeps in-frame clones and lacks some. This sample has about 360,000 clones, with about 90% found just once. Sequenced input: PBMCs or T cells enriched from blood (not recorded which). All receptors come from a man aged 35 to 55 in a cohort exposed to, infected with or recovered from COVID-19 (not recorded which). Both conserved end residues are part of each CDR3. The order of the fields is clone size, J gene, D gene, V gene, CDR3 DNA, CDR3 protein. D genes are given only for firm matches. Clone size, where shown, is once, few, many, or a class for clones that have expanded.

. TRBJ1-5 TRBD1 TRBV28 TGTGCCAGCAGCCATGACAGGGAGGCTCAGCCCCAGCATTTT CASSHDREAQPQHF
once TRBJ2-1 TRBD2 TRBV6-5 TGTGCCAGCAGAGGCGGCGGGAGGGATGAGCAGTTCTTC CASRGGGRDEQFF
once TRBJ1-2 TRBD1 TRBV28 TGTGCCAGCAGTGGACAGGGGGTGGACTATGGCTACACCTTC CASSGQGVDYGYTF
once TRBJ1-5 . TRBV19 TGTGCCAGTACCCCCCCAGGTTGGAATCAGCCCCAGCATTTT CASTPPGWNQPQHF
. TRBJ2-3 . TRBV19 TGTGCCAGTAGTTCGTCAGGAGGCCCGGCAGATACGCAGTATTTT CASSSSGGPADTQYF
. TRBJ1-6 . TRBV27 TGTGCCAGCAGTTTTGGGAGCGTTAATTCACCCCTCCACTTT CASSFGSVNSPLHF
. TRBJ2-5 TRBD1 TRBV30 TGTGCCTGGGGGACAGAAATTTGGGGGACCCAGTACTTC CAWGTEIWGTQYF
. TRBJ2-7 . TRBV5-1 TGCGCCAGCAGCTTGGATACAGCTTACGAGCAGTACTTC CASSLDTAYEQYF
. TRBJ1-1 TRBD1 TRBV2 TGTGCCACCAGCAGGGGGGAGGCTGAAGCTTTCTTT CATSRGEAEAFF
. TRBJ1-4 . TRBV9 TGTGCCAGCAGCGTCAGATCGGGTGAAAAACTGTTTTTT CASSVRSGEKLFF
. TRBJ2-1 TRBD2 TRBV30 TGTGCCTGGAGGGCTACCGGGACTAGCGGGAGTAATGAGCAGTTCTTC CAWRATGTSGSNEQFF
. TRBJ1-1 . TRBV6-6 TGTGCCAGCAGTCCGGGAGGACACGAATCCAACACTGAAGCTTTCTTT CASSPGGHESNTEAFF
. TRBJ2-5 TRBD1 TRBV9 TGTGCCAGCAGCGTAGCCCTAGACAGGGGACAAGAGACCCAGTACTTC CASSVALDRGQETQYF
. TRBJ1-2 . TRBV7-9 TGTGCCAGCAGCCCCCACCCGCGTACCCTTAACTATGGCTACACCTTC CASSPHPRTLNYGYTF
. TRBJ2-2 . TRBV9 TGTGCCAGCAGCCCTCGACAGACCGGGGAGCTGTTTTTT CASSPRQTGELFF
once TRBJ2-1 . TRBV5-1 TGCGCCAGCAGCTTGCCGTCCGATGAGCAGTTCTTC CASSLPSDEQFF
. TRBJ1-2 TRBD1 TRBV24-1 TGTGCCACCAGTGACCCGTGGAGGGGACAGGGGATGAGTGGCTACACCTTC CATSDPWRGQGMSGYTF
. TRBJ2-7 TRBD1 TRBV10-3 TGTGCCATCAACACCGGGACAGGGAGGGACGAGCAGTACTTC CAINTGTGRDEQYF